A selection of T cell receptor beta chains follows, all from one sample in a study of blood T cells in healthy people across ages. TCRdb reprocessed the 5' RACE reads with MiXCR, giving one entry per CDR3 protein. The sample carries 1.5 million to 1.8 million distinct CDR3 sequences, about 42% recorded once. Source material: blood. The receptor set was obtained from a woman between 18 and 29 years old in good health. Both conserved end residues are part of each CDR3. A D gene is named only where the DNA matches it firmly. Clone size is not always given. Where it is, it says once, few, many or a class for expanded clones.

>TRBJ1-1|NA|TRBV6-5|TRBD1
CASYRGYHTEAFF
TGTGCCAGCTACAGGGGGTACCACACTGAAGCTTTCTTT
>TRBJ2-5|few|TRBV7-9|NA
CASSGQRPETQYF
TGTGCCAGCAGCGGACAGCGGCCAGAGACCCAGTACTTC
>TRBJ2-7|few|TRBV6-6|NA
CASSYRALSYEQYF
TGTGCCAGCAGCTATCGGGCACTCTCCTACGAGCAGTACTTC
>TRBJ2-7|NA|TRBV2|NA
CASSDRDDEQYF
TGTGCCAGCAGTGACAGGGACGACGAGCAGTACTTC
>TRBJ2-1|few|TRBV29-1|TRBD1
CSPVDRDNEQFF
TGCAGCCCGGTAGACAGGGACAATGAGCAGTTCTTC
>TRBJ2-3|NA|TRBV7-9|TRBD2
CASSPGGAIPTDTQYF
TGTGCCAGCAGCCCGGGAGGGGCCATCCCTACAGATACGCAGTATTTT
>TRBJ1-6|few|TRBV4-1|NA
CASSQPDSGGSPLHF
TGCGCCAGCAGCCAACCGGACAGCGGGGGATCACCCCTCCACTTT
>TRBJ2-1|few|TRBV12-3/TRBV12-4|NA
CASRLSYNEQFF
TGTGCCAGCAGGTTGAGCTACAATGAGCAGTTCTTC
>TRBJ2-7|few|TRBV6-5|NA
CASSYSPDRKVHEQYF
TGTGCCAGCAGTTACTCCCCCGACAGGAAAGTCCACGAGCAGTACTTC
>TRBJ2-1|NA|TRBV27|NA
CASSLQGLSYEQFF
TGTGCCAGCAGTTTACAGGGACTTTCCTACGAGCAGTTCTTC
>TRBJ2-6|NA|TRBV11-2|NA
CASLNWSGANVLTF
TGTGCCAGCCTAAATTGGAGTGGGGCCAACGTCCTGACTTTC
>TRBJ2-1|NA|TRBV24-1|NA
CATIKRAAHSYNEQFF
TGTGCCACCATCAAAAGGGCGGCACACTCCTACAATGAGCAGTTCTTC
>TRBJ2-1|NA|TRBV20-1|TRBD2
CSAPSGPRGDNEQFF
TGCAGTGCACCTAGCGGGCCACGTGGTGACAATGAGCAGTTCTTC
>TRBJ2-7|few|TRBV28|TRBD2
CASSSPGLGEYEQYF
TGTGCCAGCAGTTCACCGGGACTAGGAGAGTACGAGCAGTACTTC
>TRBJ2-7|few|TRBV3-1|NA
CASSPTSLYEQYF
TGTGCCAGCAGCCCGACTAGTCTCTACGAGCAGTACTTC
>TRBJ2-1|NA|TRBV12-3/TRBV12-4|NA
CASSRQSEQFF
TGTGCCAGCAGTAGACAGTCCGAGCAGTTCTTC
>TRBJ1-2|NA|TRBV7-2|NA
CASSLGGGGKGYTF
TGTGCCAGCAGCTTAGGCGGAGGTGGGAAGGGCTACACCTTC
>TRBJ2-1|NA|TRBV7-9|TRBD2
CASSASGRYNEQFF
TGTGCCAGCAGTGCTAGCGGGAGGTACAATGAGCAGTTCTTC
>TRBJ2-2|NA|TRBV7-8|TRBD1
CASSAQGTAFSNTGELFF
TGTGCCAGCAGCGCCCAGGGGACAGCTTTTTCGAACACCGGGGAGCTGTTTTTT
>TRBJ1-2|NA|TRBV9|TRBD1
CASRGTGGYGYTF
TGTGCCAGCAGGGGGACAGGTGGCTATGGCTACACCTTC
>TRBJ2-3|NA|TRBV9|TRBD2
CASSAGREADTQYF
TGTGCCAGCAGTGCCGGGCGGGAGGCAGATACGCAGTATTTT
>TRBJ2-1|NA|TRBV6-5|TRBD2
CASSWTRDYNEQFF
TGTGCCAGCAGTTGGACTAGGGACTACAATGAGCAGTTCTTC
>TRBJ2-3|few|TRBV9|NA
CASSAWGVSDTQYF
TGTGCCAGCAGCGCGTGGGGGGTATCGGATACGCAGTATTTT
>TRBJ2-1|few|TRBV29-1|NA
CSVEELLNEQFF
TGCAGCGTTGAAGAACTTCTGAATGAGCAGTTCTTC
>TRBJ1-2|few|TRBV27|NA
CASSPLDGPEYYGYTF
TGTGCCAGCAGTCCTCTCGACGGACCTGAGTATTATGGCTACACCTTC
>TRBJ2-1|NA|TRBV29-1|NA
CSVVLAPQFF
TGCAGCGTTGTCTTGGCACCGCAGTTCTTC
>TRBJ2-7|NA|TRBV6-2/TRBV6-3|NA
CASSVFPYNEQYF
TGTGCCAGCAGCGTCTTTCCCTACAATGAGCAGTACTTC
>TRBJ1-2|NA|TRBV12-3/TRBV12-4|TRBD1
CASSSLDRERSGYTF
TGTGCCAGCAGTTCATTGGACAGGGAACGGAGTGGCTACACCTTC
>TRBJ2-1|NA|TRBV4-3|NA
CASSQDRDHEQFF
TGCGCCAGCAGCCAAGATCGAGACCATGAGCAGTTCTTC
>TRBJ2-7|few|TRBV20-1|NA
CSARLTGVEQYF
TGCAGTGCAAGACTGACGGGGGTCGAGCAGTACTTC
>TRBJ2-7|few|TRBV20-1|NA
CSARTDLYEQYF
TGCAGTGCTAGAACCGACCTTTACGAGCAGTACTTC
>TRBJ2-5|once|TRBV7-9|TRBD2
CASSLATSGKPYKQYF
TGTGCCAGCAGCTTGGCGACTAGCGGGAAACCCTACAAGCAGTACTTC
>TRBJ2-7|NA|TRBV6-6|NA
CASSYSKLEISYEQYF
TGTGCCAGCAGTTACTCGAAGTTGGAGATATCCTACGAGCAGTACTTC
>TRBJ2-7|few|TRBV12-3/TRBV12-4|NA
CASHSGNSYEQYF
TGTGCCAGCCATTCCGGGAACTCCTACGAGCAGTACTTC
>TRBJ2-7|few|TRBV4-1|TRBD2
CASSQVGTSGSYEQYF
TGCGCCAGCAGCCAAGTCGGAACTAGCGGAAGCTACGAGCAGTACTTC
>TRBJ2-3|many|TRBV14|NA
CASSQGGRASTDTQYF
TGTGCCAGCAGCCAAGGAGGTAGGGCTAGCACAGATACGCAGTATTTT
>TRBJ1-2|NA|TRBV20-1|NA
CSASHPGTDYGYTF
TGCAGTGCTAGCCACCCCGGGACGGACTATGGCTACACCTTC
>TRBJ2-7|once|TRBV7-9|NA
CASSIPSTASYEQYF
TGTGCCAGCAGCATACCATCGACAGCCTCCTACGAGCAGTACTTC
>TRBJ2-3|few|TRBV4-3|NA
CASSQGTGFPTDTQYF
TGCGCCAGCAGCCAAGGGACGGGGTTTCCTACAGATACGCAGTATTTT
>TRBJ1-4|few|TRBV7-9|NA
CASSHRAIEKLFF
TGTGCCAGCAGTCACCGGGCCATTGAAAAACTGTTTTTT
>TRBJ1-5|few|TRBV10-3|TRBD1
CAISGQANQPQHF
TGTGCCATTTCGGGACAGGCAAATCAGCCCCAGCATTTT
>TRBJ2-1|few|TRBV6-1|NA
CASRFSQFYEQFF
TGTGCCAGCAGGTTTTCCCAGTTCTATGAGCAGTTCTTC
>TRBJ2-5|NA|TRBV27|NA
CASSLLGPGTPTREQYF
TGTGCCAGCAGTTTATTGGGTCCCGGAACTCCCACGCGTGAGCAGTACTTC
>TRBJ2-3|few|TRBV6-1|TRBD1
CATLKGRGQLDTQYF
TGTGCCACACTAAAGGGCAGGGGGCAGTTAGATACGCAGTATTTT
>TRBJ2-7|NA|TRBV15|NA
CATSRDLGGAYEQYF
TGTGCCACCAGCAGAGATTTGGGGGGTGCCTACGAGCAGTACTTC
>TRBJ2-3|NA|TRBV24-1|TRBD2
CATAGGTDTQYF
TGTGCCACCGCGGGGGGCACAGATACGCAGTATTTT
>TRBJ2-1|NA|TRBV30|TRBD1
CAWFTGQGRYDEQFF
TGTGCCTGGTTCACGGGACAGGGGAGATACGATGAGCAGTTCTTC